A single sample gave rise to the 21 T cell receptor beta chains below, sequenced in a study of regulatory T cells in long-lasting Graves disease (dated by TCRdb to the early 2020s). Libraries were built with multiplex PCR. Reads for this sample came from an Illumina HiSeq 4000. CDR3 regions were amplified by Arm-PCR with iRepertoire HTBI primers to construct TCR beta libraries. The public reads were reanalyzed by TCRdb: fastp trimming at Q25, MiXCR alignment, in-frame beta chains only. Entries that share a CDR3 protein sequence are merged under the most common genes and DNA. A total of almost 350,000 distinct CDR3 sequences appear in this sample, around a fifth of them only once. The biggest ten clones account for approximately 31% of the sample. What the time point label conveys for this sample: persistent/refractory GD, antithyroid drugs over 5 years with positive TRAb. For both TCR sequencing and RNA sequencing, RNA was extracted from PBMCs using TRIzol.

The material was peripheral blood mononuclear cells (PBMCs), obtained when the disease was refractory, from a patient treated with antithyroid drugs. The receptor set was obtained from a female donor with Graves disease.

In this sample, this clonotype turned up a few times. The chain is built from TRBV10-3 and TRBJ2-7; 8 positions match TRBD1. Germline V lookup: CDR1 ENHRY, CDR2 SYGVKD. Unmatched junction bases numbered 7, after V lost 11 bases and J lost 4 bases. The CDR3 is 12 amino acids. Here the CDR3 DNA reads TGTGCCGTCCAGGGGGCGCTTTACGAGCAGTACTTC. Amino acid sequence: CAVQGALYEQYF.

The V call is TRBV12-3 or TRBV12-4, the J call TRBJ2-2; TRBD2 matches 7 bases. V dropped 7 bases and J dropped 4; count of bases not matched to a gene: 3. The CDR3 is 13 residues long. The CDR3 sequence is CASKGRATGELFF. The DNA for the CDR3 is TGTGCCAGCAAAGGGAGGGCCACCGGGGAGCTGTTTTTT.

This clonotype was found many times. The gene calls are TRBV12-3 or TRBV12-4 and TRBJ1-1, with D possibly matching TRBD1 (5 bases). The CDR3 has 14 amino acids. V lost 7 bases, J lost 1 base, and 13 bases lay in between. CDR3 amino acids: CASNWGRTNTEAFF. Written as DNA, the CDR3 is TGTGCCAGCAATTGGGGACGGACGAACACTGAAGCTTTCTTT.

The chain carries TRBV7-9 and TRBJ1-4; TRBD1 agrees at 9 bases. Germline CDR1 is SEHNR and CDR2 is FQNEAQ (reference sequence). The J segment lost 4 bases and the V segment lost 2 bases, leaving 2 bases of the junction unmatched. The CDR3 covers 15 residues. The CDR3 sequence: CASSLWTGDNEKLFF. CDR3 nucleotides: TGTGCCAGCAGCTTATGGACAGGGGATAATGAAAAACTGTTTTTT.

The chain combines TRBV10-3 with TRBJ1-1; no definite D call. In germline, CDR1 is ENHRY, CDR2 SYGVKD. CDR3 size: 11 residues. The V and J ends lost 11 bases and 10 bases respectively, with 17 bases between them. In nucleotides, the CDR3 is TGTGCCTCCACATTTGGGTCGGTAGCTTTCTTT. Encoded protein: CASTFGSVAFF.

This clonotype showed up just a few times. V is TRBV5-4 and J is TRBJ2-3; D tentatively reads TRBD1 or TRBD2 (5 bases each). Per germline, CDR1 SGHNT and CDR2 YYREEE (reference sequence). This CDR3 is 18 amino acids long. Trimming took off 4 bases at V and 0 bases at J, with 21 bases between the two ends. The CDR3 sequence is CASSPGWGSSTSTDTQYF. The DNA for the CDR3 is TGTGCCAGCAGCCCCGGTTGGGGGAGTTCGACTAGCACAGATACGCAGTATTTT. Using reference TRBV5-4 and TRBJ2-3 for the parts outside the CDR3, the full variable domain is ETGVTQSPTHLIKTRGQQVTLRCSSQSGHNTVSWYQQALGQGPQFIFQYYREEENGRGNFPPRFSGLQFPNYSSELNVNALELDDSALYLCASSPGWGSSTSTDTQYFGPGTRLTVL.

This clonotype has a count of ten or more. The V gene is TRBV11-2, the J gene TRBJ2-7; D uncertain. There are 14 residues in the CDR3. Germline V gene sequence: CDR1 SGHAT, CDR2 FQNNGV. V shed 1 base and J shed 0 bases, with 7 bases lying between them. The CDR3 spells CASSLGQVSYEQYF. CDR3 coding DNA: TGTGCCAGCAGCTTAGGCCAGGTCTCCTACGAGCAGTACTTC.

This clonotype was seen ten or more times. V is TRBV20-1 and J is TRBJ1-2; TRBD1 is a possible D gene (6 bases). The CDR3 is 14 residues long. Germline V CDR1 and CDR2: DFQATT, SNEGSKA (reference sequence). The V gene lost 3 bases and the J gene lost 7 bases, with 18 bases spanning the gap. CDR3 amino acids: CSARELQGVGGYTF. The CDR3 bases are TGCAGTGCTAGGGAATTACAGGGTGTTGGTGGCTACACCTTC.

The chain has TRBV29-1 and TRBJ1-1; D gene unclear. Germline V CDR1 and CDR2: SQVTM, ANQGSEA. This CDR3 is built from 11 residues. Trimming cost V 3 bases and J 9 bases, with 11 bases left between them. CDR3 loop: CSVDLGQKAFF. The CDR3 DNA follows: TGCAGCGTTGACTTGGGTCAGAAAGCTTTCTTT.

This clonotype was counted many times. V is TRBV27 and J is TRBJ1-1, with D maybe TRBD1 (5 bases). V gave up 1 base and J gave up 3 bases, with 12 bases separating them. This CDR3 comprises 15 residues. CDR1 is MNHEY, CDR2 SMNVEV, per germline (reference sequence). The CDR3 DNA reads TGTGCCAGCAGTTTATACCCCTGGGGGTACACTGAAGCTTTCTTT. It codes for CASSLYPWGYTEAFF.

This clonotype was detected only a few times. This chain connects TRBV9 to TRBJ2-6, with 10 bases fitting TRBD1. The CDR3 covers 15 residues. V was clipped by 3 bases and J by 7 bases; unmatched bases: 4. Germline loops: CDR1 SGDLS, CDR2 YYNGEE. The CDR3 region is CASSAGTGVANVLTF. CDR3 nucleotide sequence: TGTGCCAGCAGCGCGGGGACAGGGGTAGCCAACGTCCTGACTTTC.

This clonotype occurred many times. V gene TRBV7-6 combines with J gene TRBJ1-1; TRBD1 is a possible D gene (6 bases). Trimming took off 0 bases at V and 11 bases at J, with 13 bases between the two ends. CDR3 length: 13 amino acids. CDR1 and CDR2 (germline): SGHVS, FNYEAQ. The CDR3 loop is CASSLAGADVAFF. The CDR3 DNA reads TGTGCCAGCAGCTTAGCGGGGGCGGACGTGGCTTTCTTT.

This clonotype was observed many times. The CDR3 spells CASSFGDRSFRHYGYTF. The CDR3 DNA follows: TGTGCCAGCAGCTTTGGAGACAGGTCGTTCCGTCACTATGGCTACACCTTC. This chain connects TRBV11-2 to TRBJ1-2; tentatively, D is TRBD1 (6 bases). V lost 3 bases and J 3 bases, leaving 20 bases between the germline ends. CDR1 and CDR2 from the germline V gene are SGHAT and FQNNGV. The length of the CDR3 is 17 residues.

This clonotype was recorded at least ten times. V and J are TRBV2 and TRBJ2-7, with D uncertain. Per the germline V gene, CDR1 is SNHLY and CDR2 is FYNNEI. Trimming took off 6 bases at V and 3 bases at J, with 21 bases between the two ends. This CDR3 spans 16 amino acids. The CDR3 nucleotides read TGTGCCAGCAGGGCTGGGCTCGACATGAGAATCTACGAGCAGTACTTC. This translates into CASRAGLDMRIYEQYF.

This clonotype appeared a few times. The chain carries TRBV4-1 and TRBJ2-1; TRBD1 is a possible D gene (6 bases). Near its end, the DNA agrees better with TRBJ2-5, so the J call may be wrong. The CDR3 sequence is 14 residues long. Germline assignment: CDR1 MGHRA and CDR2 YSYEKL. In nucleotides, the CDR3 is TGCGCCAGCAGCCTCCAGGGGCTCGAAGAGACCCAGTACTTC. This sequence encodes CASSLQGLEETQYF.

This sequence joins TRBV2 and TRBJ2-7; TRBD1 aligns across 9 bases. V gave up 7 bases and J gave up 4 bases; unmatched junction bases: 5. The germline V gene encodes CDR1 SNHLY and CDR2 FYNNEI. This CDR3 spans 13 amino acids. The CDR3 DNA sequence: TGTGCCAGCAACTCGACAGGGGGGTACGAGCAGTACTTC. This gives the protein CASNSTGGYEQYF. Combining the CDR3 with reference TRBV2 and TRBJ2-7 gives the whole variable domain EPEVTQTPSHQVTQMGQEVILRCVPISNHLYFYWYRQILGQKVEFLVSFYNNEISEKSEIFDDQFSVERPDGSNFTLKIRSTKLEDSAMYFCASNSTGGYEQYFGPGTRLTVT.

On this clonotype: This may be a read error, as it is one base from a much larger clone. The rearrangement uses TRBV27 and TRBJ2-2; D not resolved. In germline, CDR1 is MNHEY, CDR2 SMNVEV (reference sequence). This CDR3 contains 11 residues. CDR3 in amino acids: CATSNTGELFF. In nucleotides, the CDR3 is TGTGCCACCAGTAACACCGGGGAGCTGTTTTTT.

This clonotype was observed at least ten times. The V call is TRBV20-1, the J call TRBJ1-2; possible D gene TRBD1, 6 bases. Germline V gene data show CDR1 as DFQATT and CDR2 as SNEGSKA (reference sequence). Trimming pared 4 bases from V and 5 bases from J, leaving 11 bases between. CDR3 length equals 12 residues. The CDR3 sequence: CSANRVGYGYTF. CDR3 in DNA: TGCAGTGCTAACAGGGTGGGATATGGCTACACCTTC.

The CDR3 protein is CASSLSWFSGANVLTF. The DNA of the CDR3 is TGTGCCAGCAGTTTATCTTGGTTCTCTGGGGCCAACGTCCTGACTTTC. The rearrangement joins TRBV12-3 or TRBV12-4 to TRBJ2-6; D ambiguous. Trimming pared 2 bases from V and 0 bases from J, leaving 8 bases between. The CDR3 runs to 16 residues.

As regards this clonotype: This may be a read error, as it is one base from a much larger clone. The CDR3 nucleotides are TGTGCCAGCAGTGTGGGGGGAGGCTCCCTCTACGAGCAGTACTTC. It encodes CASSVGGGSLYEQYF. V gene TRBV2 combines with J gene TRBJ2-7; TRBD2 might be the D (6 bases). The CDR3 spans 15 residues. Germline CDR1 reads SNHLY; CDR2 reads FYNNEI. V gave up 4 bases and J gave up 3 bases, with 16 bases separating them.

This clonotype showed up just a few times. The chain couples TRBV20-1 to TRBJ2-7; 7 nucleotides align to TRBD1. The CDR3 is 15 residues long. Germline loops: CDR1 DFQATT, CDR2 SNEGSKA (reference sequence). V was clipped by 2 bases and J by 0 bases; unmatched bases: 7. Here the CDR3 reads CSARSTGASSYEQYF. The CDR3, as DNA: TGCAGTGCTAGATCCACAGGGGCGAGCTCCTACGAGCAGTACTTC.